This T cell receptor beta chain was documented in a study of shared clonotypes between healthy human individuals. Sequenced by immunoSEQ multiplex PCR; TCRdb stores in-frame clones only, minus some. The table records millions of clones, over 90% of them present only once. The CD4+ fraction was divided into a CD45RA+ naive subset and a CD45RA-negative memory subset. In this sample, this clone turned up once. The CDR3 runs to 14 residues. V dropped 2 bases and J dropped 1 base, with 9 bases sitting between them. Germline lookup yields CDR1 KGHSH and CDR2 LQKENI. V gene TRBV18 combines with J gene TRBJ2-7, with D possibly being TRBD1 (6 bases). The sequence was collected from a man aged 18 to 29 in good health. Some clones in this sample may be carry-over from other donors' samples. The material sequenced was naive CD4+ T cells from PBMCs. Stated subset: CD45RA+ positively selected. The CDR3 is CASSPVDSSYEQYF. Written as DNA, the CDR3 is TGTGCCAGCTCACCAGTGGACAGTTCCTACGAGCAGTACTTC.